The 25 T cell receptor beta chains in this list originate from one sample, sequenced in a study of T cells after yellow fever vaccination. Each CDR3 protein gets one entry after TCRdb re-called the 5' RACE reads with MiXCR. This table has about 350,000 distinct CDR3 sequences, under 15% appearing once. This specimen was CD4+ T cells sorted from PBMCs, taken 15 days after the yellow fever booster vaccination. These receptors all come from a man aged 18 to 29 who received the YFV17D yellow fever vaccine.

A few counts support this clonotype. The chain combines TRBV5-1 with TRBJ2-2, with D perhaps TRBD1 (6 bases). Germline values: CDR1 SGHRS, CDR2 YFSETQ. This CDR3 region has 15 residues. Trimming removed 0 bases from V and 5 bases from J, with 11 bases in between. The CDR3 DNA reads TGCGCCAGCAGCTTGGCCACAGGGTCAACCGGGGAGCTGTTTTTT. This sequence encodes CASSLATGSTGELFF.

This clonotype was seen ten or more times. The chain couples TRBV7-9 to TRBJ2-1; D not certain. V dropped 4 bases and J dropped 1 base, with 11 bases sitting between them. Germline-derived CDR1 and CDR2 are SEHNR and FQNEAQ (reference sequence). The CDR3 runs 15 residues. The CDR3 bases are TGTGCCAGCAGCTCCACTCTTAGGTCCTACAATGAGCAGTTCTTC. Protein: CASSSTLRSYNEQFF.

The J gene is TRBJ1-2, the V gene TRBV7-2, with D uncertain. Deletions cut 0 bases from V and 3 bases from J, with 5 bases between. CDR1 and CDR2 from the germline V gene are SGHTA and FQGNSA. The CDR3 contains 13 residues. CDR3 protein: CASSLASHYGYTF. The CDR3 DNA follows: TGTGCCAGCAGCTTAGCCAGTCACTATGGCTACACCTTC.

The rearrangement links TRBV20-1 to TRBJ1-2; no definite D call. Germline V gene sequence: CDR1 DFQATT, CDR2 SNEGSKA (reference sequence). The CDR3 runs to 11 residues. With 2 bases removed from V and 9 bases from J, the gap between germline ends came to 10 bases. This chain's CDR3 is CSARSGGSYTF. CDR3 nucleotides: TGCAGTGCTAGATCTGGCGGTAGCTACACCTTC.

The gene calls are TRBV30 and TRBJ2-3, with no clear D. Germline CDR1 reads GTSNPN; CDR2 reads SVGIG (reference sequence). The length of the CDR3 is 13 residues. With 5 bases removed from V and 0 bases from J, the gap between germline ends came to 9 bases. CDR3 sequence (DNA): TGTGCCTGGGGAGTTGAAAGCACAGATACGCAGTATTTT. This codes for CAWGVESTDTQYF.

With regard to this clonotype: A much larger clonotype is one base distant, so this may be a read error. CDR3 residues: CASCKRGQRNTEAFF. Here the CDR3 DNA reads TGTGCCAGCTGTAAGCGGGGACAGCGGAACACTGAAGCTTTCTTT. The chain joins TRBV27 to TRBJ1-1; 7 bases are a match to TRBD1. Germline V lookup: CDR1 MNHEY, CDR2 SMNVEV (reference sequence). This CDR3 spans 15 amino acids. V lost 8 bases to trimming and J lost 1 base; unmatched junction nucleotides: 10.

This sequence joins TRBV5-1 and TRBJ2-5, with D tentatively TRBD2 (5 bases). Germline V lookup: CDR1 SGHRS, CDR2 YFSETQ. The CDR3 is made up of 14 amino acids. V dropped 2 bases and J dropped 3 bases, with 11 bases sitting between them. DNA for the CDR3: TGCGCCAGCAGCTTCCGGGAACCAAAAGAGACCCAGTACTTC. Residues: CASSFREPKETQYF.

The table lists this clonotype with a few counts. This sequence joins TRBV20-1 and TRBJ2-7, with D perhaps TRBD2 (5 bases). The CDR3 is made up of 13 amino acids. V was trimmed by 3 bases and J by 0 bases, leaving 9 bases between them. CDR1 DFQATT and CDR2 SNEGSKA come from the germline V gene (reference sequence). The CDR3 nucleotides read TGCAGTGCTAGCGGACTCAGCTCCTACGAGCAGTACGTC. It is translated as CSASGLSSYEQYV.

This sequence joins TRBV12-3 or TRBV12-4 and TRBJ2-7; D may be TRBD1 or TRBD2 (5 bases each). The germline V and J ends were trimmed by 6 bases and 3 bases, with 12 bases remaining between them. The CDR3 runs to 13 residues. The DNA for the CDR3 is TGTGCCAGCAGGGGTGGGGGATACTACGAGCAGTACTTC. It specifies CASRGGGYYEQYF.

In this sample, this clonotype turned up many times. The chain combines TRBV7-2 with TRBJ2-5; D may be TRBD2 (6 bases). The CDR3 covers 14 residues. Germline CDR1 reads SGHTA; CDR2 reads FQGNSA. The V end was cut by 3 bases, the J end by 4 bases, with 12 bases between. For the CDR3, the DNA is TGTGCCAGCAGCTTCCGGGACTGGTCAGAGACCCAGTACTTC. The encoded protein is CASSFRDWSETQYF. Using reference TRBV7-2 and TRBJ2-5 for the parts outside the CDR3, the full variable domain is GAGVSQSPSNKVTEKGKDVELRCDPISGHTALYWYRQSLGQGLEFLIYFQGNSAPDKSGLPSDRFSAERTGGSVSTLTIQRTQQEDSAVYLCASSFRDWSETQYFGPGTRLLVL.

The table lists this clonotype with a few counts. The V call is TRBV12-3 or TRBV12-4, the J call TRBJ2-7; D not resolved. This CDR3 spans 14 amino acids. Trimming stripped 4 bases from V and 4 bases from J, with 14 bases between. Written as DNA, the CDR3 is TGTGCCAGCAGTTACCAGCCTACCGATTACGAGCAGTACTTC. Translated: CASSYQPTDYEQYF.

This clonotype occurred a few times. V and J are TRBV7-2 and TRBJ2-5; D perhaps matches TRBD2 (7 bases). With 4 bases removed from V and 6 bases from J, the gap between germline ends came to 12 bases. The CDR3 has 13 residues. Germline CDR1 is SGHTA and CDR2 is FQGNSA. CDR3 nucleotides: TGTGCCAGCAGCTCGGGGGGCCTAAAGACCCAGTACTTC. Amino acids: CASSSGGLKTQYF.

This clonotype was observed a handful of times. The chain joins TRBV20-1 to TRBJ2-3; weak D call: TRBD2 (6 bases). The length of the CDR3 is 13 residues. Germline lookup yields CDR1 DFQATT and CDR2 SNEGSKA (reference sequence). Trimming left V 5 bases short and J 5 bases short, with 14 bases between. The CDR3 nucleotides are TGCAGTGCTTGGGGGTTGGAGGGAGATACGCAGTATTTT. Translating gives CSAWGLEGDTQYF.

V is TRBV7-8 and J is TRBJ2-7; TRBD1 agrees at 7 bases. Trimming cost V 5 bases and J 1 base; bases outside gene matches: 5. Germline CDR1 reads SGHVS; CDR2 reads FQNEAQ. This CDR3 has 14 amino acids. CDR3 sequence: CASSKRDSSYEQYV. The CDR3 DNA reads as TGTGCCAGCAGCAAACGGGACAGTTCCTACGAGCAGTACGTC.

The rearrangement joins TRBV18 to TRBJ1-1, with no clear D. There are 13 residues in the CDR3. CDR1 and CDR2 (germline): KGHSH, LQKENI. Trimming stripped 2 bases from V and 2 bases from J, with 6 bases between. This CDR3 reads CASSPAANTEAFF. DNA of the CDR3: TGTGCCAGCTCACCAGCGGCCAACACTGAAGCTTTCTTT.

The table lists this clonotype with a few counts. V is TRBV19 and J is TRBJ2-5; a weak D match, TRBD1 (5 bases). In germline, CDR1 is LNHDA, CDR2 SQIVND (reference sequence). V gave up 3 bases and J gave up 4 bases, with 6 bases separating them. The CDR3 contains 12 residues. The CDR3 DNA reads as TGTGCCAGTAGTATCCAGGGAGAGACCCAGTACTTC. Its translation: CASSIQGETQYF. Using reference TRBV19 and TRBJ2-5 for the parts outside the CDR3, the full variable domain is DGGITQSPKYLFRKEGQNVTLSCEQNLNHDAMYWYRQDPGQGLRLIYYSQIVNDFQKGDIAEGYSVSREKKESFPLTVTSAQKNPTAFYLCASSIQGETQYFGPGTRLLVL.

This clonotype was seen more than once but under ten times. V is TRBV29-1 and J is TRBJ1-4; D is undetermined. The CDR3 runs to 13 residues. Germline V gives CDR1 SQVTM, CDR2 ANQGSEA. V was pared by 4 bases and J by 6 bases, with 12 bases between. CDR3 coding DNA: TGCAGCGTTGGTCAGACTGGGGATGAAAAACTGTTTTTT. Translation gives CSVGQTGDEKLFF.

This clonotype appeared a few times. J is TRBJ2-3 and V is TRBV24-1; 7 positions agree with TRBD2. Germline V CDR1 and CDR2: KGHDR, SFDVKD. The CDR3 extends over 16 amino acids. The J segment lost 5 bases and the V segment lost 6 bases, leaving 13 bases of the junction unmatched. The chain's CDR3 is CATSSPASGELDTQYF. CDR3 in DNA: TGTGCCACCAGTTCCCCCGCTAGCGGAGAGTTAGATACGCAGTATTTT.

This clonotype came up a few times. CDR3 sequence reads: CASPRPGSSYEQYV. CDR3 bases: TGTGCCAGCCCCCGGCCAGGGAGCTCCTACGAGCAGTACGTC. This chain connects TRBV6-1 to TRBJ2-7, with D perhaps assigned TRBD1 or TRBD2 (5 bases each). The CDR3 is 14 amino acids. Trimming stripped 8 bases from V and 0 bases from J, with 14 bases between. CDR1 is MNHNS and CDR2 is SASEGT in the germline V gene.

The table lists this clonotype with a few counts. V gene TRBV4-1 combines with J gene TRBJ1-5; possible D gene TRBD1, 5 bases. CDR1 and CDR2 (germline): MGHRA, YSYEKL. V shed 1 base and J shed 3 bases, with 16 bases lying between them. The CDR3 has 17 amino acids. The CDR3 region is CASSQGMGVGDNQPQHF. The CDR3 nucleotides are TGCGCCAGCAGCCAAGGGATGGGGGTGGGGGACAATCAGCCCCAGCATTTT.

The sample holds many counts of this clonotype. The chain is built from TRBV18 and TRBJ1-1, with D unclear. The ends were cut back, 3 bases at V and 1 base at J, with 9 bases in the middle. Germline loops: CDR1 KGHSH, CDR2 LQKENI. The CDR3 has 14 amino acids. The DNA of the CDR3 is TGTGCCAGCTCACCTGTGAATGGGAACACTGAAGCTTTCTTT. Amino acid sequence: CASSPVNGNTEAFF.

Only a few counts were recorded for this clonotype. The chain couples TRBV4-3 to TRBJ2-1, with D perhaps matching TRBD1 (6 bases). Trimming stripped 0 bases from V and 9 bases from J, with 12 bases between. Germline V gives CDR1 LGHNA, CDR2 YSLEER. This CDR3 has 14 residues. The CDR3 sequence is CASSQEGADSEQFF. CDR3 bases: TGCGCCAGCAGCCAAGAGGGGGCTGATTCTGAGCAGTTCTTC.

This clonotype was observed many times. The V and J genes are TRBV4-2 and TRBJ2-5, with a tentative D call TRBD2 (6 bases). CDR3 length equals 16 residues. Germline CDR1 LGHNA, CDR2 YNFKEQ. The ends were cut back, 2 bases at V and 6 bases at J, with 19 bases in the middle. The CDR3 nucleotides read TGTGCCAGCAGCCAACCAGCTGGGGGGTTGGTTAAGACCCAGTACTTC. Amino acids: CASSQPAGGLVKTQYF.

This sequence joins TRBV7-8 and TRBJ1-2, with no clear D. V lost 5 bases, J lost 2 bases, and 12 bases lay in between. This CDR3 is 14 amino acids long. CDR1 and CDR2 from the germline V gene are SGHVS and FQNEAQ. The CDR3 is CASSAVGGNYGYTF. For the CDR3, the DNA is TGTGCCAGCAGCGCGGTGGGAGGGAACTATGGCTACACCTTC.

This clonotype occurred many times. This rearrangement joins TRBV21-1 to TRBJ2-2; the tabulated D call, TRBD2, remains unverified against the DNA. TRBV21-1 is a pseudogene segment. This CDR3 contains 21 residues. CDR3 DNA sequence: TGTGCCAGCAGCAAAGCGCGCCCAGATTGGGACGGGGAGGGCCCCGACGGGGCGCTGTTTTTT. Its protein is CASSKARPDWDGEGPDGALFF.